This TCR beta chain came from a study of blood T cell repertoires in COVID-19. Study information: PBMCs, B-cell-depleted T cells, or T cells provided the cDNA or gDNA that made up the material.

Generated by immunoSEQ multiplex PCR, the TCRdb table keeps only in-frame clones and is missing some. The sample holds a few hundred thousand clones, about 90% seen once. Ages ranged from about 18 to 100 years, with residence in approximately 23 US areas. Recovered Cohort 3 donors showed two negative PCRs, clearance, or symptom resolution. This CDR3 is built from 16 residues. V was pared by 4 bases and J by 0 bases, with 16 bases between. The germline V gene encodes CDR1 MDHEN and CDR2 SYDVKM. Sequencing input: PBMCs or T cells enriched from blood (not recorded which). The rearrangement links TRBV28 to TRBJ2-7; possibly TRBD2 for D (8 bases). This clonotype was obtained from a woman aged 25 to 45 who had recovered from COVID-19. The chain's CDR3 is CASSSREGQNSYEQYF. In DNA form, the CDR3 reads TGTGCCAGCAGTTCCCGGGAGGGACAGAACTCCTACGAGCAGTACTTC.